The clone carrying this TCR beta chain occurred a few times. The data stem from a study of blood T cell repertoires in COVID-19. TCRdb's copy holds only in-frame clones and misses some; the assay was immunoSEQ multiplex PCR. There are over 350,000 clones in the sample; 87% occur only once, and around 1.8% lies in the top ten. Sample: PBMCs or T cells enriched from blood (not recorded which). The TCR sequence derives from a woman aged 18-30 years with acute COVID-19.

In nucleotides, the CDR3 is TGTGCCAGCAGTTTATCGAAGAGTAGCAATCAGCCCCAGCATTTT. Protein product: CASSLSKSSNQPQHF. This rearrangement joins TRBV27 to TRBJ1-5, with no clear D. The CDR3 runs to 15 residues. V gave up 0 bases and J gave up 0 bases, with 6 bases separating them. Germline CDR1 is MNHEY and CDR2 is SMNVEV (reference sequence).